This record looks at one TCR beta chain sequence and its context. The data belong to a study of T cells in localized non-small cell lung cancer. Clones were read by immunoSEQ multiplex PCR, and TCRdb kept only the in-frame ones, dropping some. Among around 24,000 clones, about nine tenths were seen once, and the ten largest hold 20% to 25%. The V gene's germline CDR1 is SGHNT and CDR2 YYREEE (reference sequence). The CDR3 totals 16 residues. V lost 4 bases to trimming and J lost 3 bases; unmatched junction nucleotides: 10. The chain has TRBV5-4 and TRBJ1-1; 9 nucleotides line up with TRBD1. The receptor was isolated from a man between 40 and 70 years old with stage I squamous cell lung carcinoma. Sequencing used peripheral blood, obtained before any cancer treatment. CDR3 sequence (DNA): TGTGCCAGCAGCCCGCGGACAGGGGAGAGGTACACTGAAGCTTTCTTT. Amino acids: CASSPRTGERYTEAFF.